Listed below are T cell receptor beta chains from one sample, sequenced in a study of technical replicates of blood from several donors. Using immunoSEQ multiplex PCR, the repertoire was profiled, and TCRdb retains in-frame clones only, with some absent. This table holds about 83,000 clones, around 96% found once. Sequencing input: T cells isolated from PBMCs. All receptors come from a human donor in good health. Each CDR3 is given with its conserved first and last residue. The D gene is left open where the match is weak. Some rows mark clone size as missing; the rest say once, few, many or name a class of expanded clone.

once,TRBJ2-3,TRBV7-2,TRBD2,TGTGCCAGCAGCTTAGGTTGGCGGGAGTTGAGTGATACGCAGTATTTT,CASSLGWRELSDTQYF
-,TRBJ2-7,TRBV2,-,TGTGCCAGCAGCCCGGACATCGCCGGTGAGCAGTACTTC,CASSPDIAGEQYF
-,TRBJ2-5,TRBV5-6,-,TGTGCCAGCAGCTTGTACGGTATTGAAGAGACCCAGTACTTC,CASSLYGIEETQYF
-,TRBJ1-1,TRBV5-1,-,TGCGCCAGCATAGGGGGTCTGCGGAACACTGAAGCTTTCTTT,CASIGGLRNTEAFF
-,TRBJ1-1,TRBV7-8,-,TGTGCCAGCAGCTTAGACTACCCCACTGAAGCTTTCTTT,CASSLDYPTEAFF
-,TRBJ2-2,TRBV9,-,TGTGCCAGCAGCGTAGCCCCCTTTCCGAACACCGGGGAGCTGTTTTTT,CASSVAPFPNTGELFF
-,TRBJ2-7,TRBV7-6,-,TGTGCCAGCAGCTCCCTGGGGGGTAAAGCCTACGAGCAGTACTTC,CASSSLGGKAYEQYF
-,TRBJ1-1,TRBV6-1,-,TGTGCCAGCAGTGCCCCGGCGGGGAACACTGAAGCTTTCTTT,CASSAPAGNTEAFF
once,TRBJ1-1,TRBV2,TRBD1,TGTGCCAGCAGAGGGACAGAGCGGAACACTGAAGCTTTCTTT,CASRGTERNTEAFF
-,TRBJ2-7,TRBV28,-,TGTGCCAGCAGTTTCGTTTCTTCTATGGACATCGGCTACGAGCAGTACTTC,CASSFVSSMDIGYEQYF
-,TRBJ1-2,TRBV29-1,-,TGCAGCGTTGAGAGAGGCCGGGGCTACACCTTC,CSVERGRGYTF
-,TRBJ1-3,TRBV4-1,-,TGCGCCAGCAGCCAGAAAAGACAGCGCTCTGGAAACACCATATATTTT,CASSQKRQRSGNTIYF
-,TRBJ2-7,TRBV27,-,TGTGCCAGCAGTTTTACAGGAGAAGGCGAGCAGTACTTC,CASSFTGEGEQYF
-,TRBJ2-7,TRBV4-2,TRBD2,TGTGCCAGCAGCCAATTACCGGGACTAGCGGGAGACACGAACGAGCAGTACTTC,CASSQLPGLAGDTNEQYF
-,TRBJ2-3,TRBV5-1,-,TGCGCCAGCAGCTTGCGTTACACAGATACGCAGTATTTT,CASSLRYTDTQYF
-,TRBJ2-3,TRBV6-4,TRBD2,TGTGCCAGCAGCGGGACGAGCGGGAGGCAAGATACGCAGTATTTT,CASSGTSGRQDTQYF
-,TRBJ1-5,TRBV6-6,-,TGTGCCAGCAGTTACTCGTTAGGGGGCAATCAGCCCCAGCATTTT,CASSYSLGGNQPQHF
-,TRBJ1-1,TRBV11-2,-,TGTGCCAGCAGCGGCAGGGGTGAAGCTTTCTTT,CASSGRGEAFF
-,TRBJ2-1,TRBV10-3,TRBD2,TGTGCCATCAGTGATAATAGCGGGAGCTATGAGCAGTTCTTC,CAISDNSGSYEQFF
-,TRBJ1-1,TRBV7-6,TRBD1,TGTGCCAGCAGCTTATGGACAGGGGGCTTGTCAGACACTGAAGCTTTCTTT,CASSLWTGGLSDTEAFF
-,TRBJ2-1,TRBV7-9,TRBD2,TGTGCCAGCAGCTGGGACCGGGAGGACCGATTTAATGAGCAGTTCTTC,CASSWDREDRFNEQFF
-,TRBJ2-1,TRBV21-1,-,TGTGCCAGCTGCTCTAGCGGGCTAGTATACAATGAGCAGTTCTTC,CASCSSGLVYNEQFF
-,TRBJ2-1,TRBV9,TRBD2,TGTGCCAGCAGCGTAGTAGGAGCGGGAGGAGCCTACAATGAGCAGTTCTTC,CASSVVGAGGAYNEQFF
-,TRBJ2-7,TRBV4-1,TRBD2,TGCGCCAGCAGCCAAGCACTAGCGAACTCCTACGAGCAGTACTTC,CASSQALANSYEQYF
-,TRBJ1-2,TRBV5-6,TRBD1,TGTGCCAGCAGCGGGACAGGGAAACCTTATGGCTACACCTTC,CASSGTGKPYGYTF
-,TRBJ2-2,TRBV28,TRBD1,TGTGCCAGCAGTACTCAAGACAGGGTTGAAACTACCGGGGAGCTGTTTTTT,CASSTQDRVETTGELFF
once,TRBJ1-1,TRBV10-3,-,TGTGCCATCAGTGCCTCTCAAGCCGGGGCTGAAGCTTTCTTT,CAISASQAGAEAFF
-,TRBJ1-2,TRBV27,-,TGTGCCAGCAGTCCCACGAGGACACCGGGCGGCTACACCTTC,CASSPTRTPGGYTF
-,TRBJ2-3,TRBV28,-,TGTGCCAGCAGTTTTAGCGAGAGCACAGATACGCAGTATTTT,CASSFSESTDTQYF
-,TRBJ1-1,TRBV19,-,TGTGCCAGTAGTATGGGGCAAGGAGAAACTGAAGCTTTCTTT,CASSMGQGETEAFF
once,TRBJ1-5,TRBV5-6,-,TGTGCCAGCAGCTTGGAAAGGGGAAGCAATCAGCCCCAGCATTTT,CASSLERGSNQPQHF
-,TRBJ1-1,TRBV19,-,TGTGCCAGTAATAGACCGGGTCCCGAAGCTTTCTTT,CASNRPGPEAFF
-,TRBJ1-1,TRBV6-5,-,TGTGCCAGCAGTCGGGGGACCGAAGCTTTCTTT,CASSRGTEAFF
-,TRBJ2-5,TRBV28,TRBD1,TGTGCCAGCAGTTTGGGAGGACAGGGGGAAGAGACCCAGTACTTC,CASSLGGQGEETQYF
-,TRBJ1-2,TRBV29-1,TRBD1,TGCAGCGTCGACAGGGGGTTAGGCTACACCTTC,CSVDRGLGYTF
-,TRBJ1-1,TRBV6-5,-,TGTGCCAGCAGCCTTCCAGGGGTCACTGAAGCTTTCTTT,CASSLPGVTEAFF
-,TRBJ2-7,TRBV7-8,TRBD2,TGTGCCAGCAGCTTAAGGCCGAGGACTAGTCAGGGTTACGAGCAGTACTTC,CASSLRPRTSQGYEQYF
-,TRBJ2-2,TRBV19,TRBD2,TGTGCGCCGGGGGGGATGGAGACCGGGGAGCTGTTTTTT,CAPGGMETGELFF
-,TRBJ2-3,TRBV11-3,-,TGTGCCAGCAGCTTTCCTTGGGGGGAAGCGGGAGATACGCAGTATTTT,CASSFPWGEAGDTQYF
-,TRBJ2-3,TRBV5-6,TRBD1,TGTGCCAGCAACATTTTGACAGGGGCATTTACAGATACGCAGTATTTT,CASNILTGAFTDTQYF
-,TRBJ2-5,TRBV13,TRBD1,TGTGCCAGCAGCTTAGAAGGACAGGGTGAAGAGACCCAGTACTTC,CASSLEGQGEETQYF
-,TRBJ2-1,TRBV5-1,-,TGCGCCAGCAGCCCTGGCCGGACTCCCTACAATGAGCAGTTCTTC,CASSPGRTPYNEQFF